The clone carrying this T cell receptor beta chain showed up just once. The data derive from a study of control samples from healthy donors and cancer patients. The table came from immunoSEQ multiplex PCR; TCRdb's copy has only in-frame clones and leaves some out. The profile covers some 150,000 clones, with under 96% appearing a single time and approximately 0.97% taken by the ten largest. Looked up from germline, CDR1 is SGHVS and CDR2 is FQNEAQ. This CDR3 contains 17 residues. V lost 1 base, J lost 4 bases, and 19 bases lay in between. V gene TRBV7-8 combines with J gene TRBJ1-2; a possible D gene is TRBD1 (6 bases). The sequence was obtained from a woman in her twenties or thirties in good health. The specimen sequenced was blood. DNA of the CDR3: TGTGCCAGCAGCTTAGAAGGGGGTCGATCGAAGGCCTATGGCTACACCTTC. It codes for CASSLEGGRSKAYGYTF.